The 14 T cell receptor beta chains listed next were all sequenced from one sample in a study of graft-versus-host responses after intestinal transplantation (dated by TCRdb to the early 2020s). The antigens of these receptors remain unknown. Reading the label with the study, this specimen's time point is: cells obtained before transplantation from donor or recipient. Receptor amplification or capture employed the immunoSEQ multiplex PCR assay. TCRdb limited this immuneACCESS table to in-frame rearrangements with V and J called. A share of clones is missing; checked studies link under half to unresolved V genes, and the rest is unexplained. Counted in this sample were about 130,000 clones; around nine tenths of them appeared once. The ten largest clones add up to about 0.19% of the sample. The source was unstimulated CD4+ T cells sorted from spleen or lymph node cells, collected before intestinal transplant. Receptors originate from a human donor who received an intestinal transplant.

The V and J genes are TRBV27 and TRBJ2-7; 7 bases map to TRBD2. CDR3 length: 15 amino acids. Trimming cost V 3 bases and J 4 bases; bases outside gene matches: 9. The germline V gene has CDR1 MNHEY and CDR2 SMNVEV (reference sequence). As DNA, the CDR3 is TGTGCCAGCAGTTTTAACGCCGAAGCGGGATACGAGCAGTACTTC. Its protein is CASSFNAEAGYEQYF.

The chain has TRBV27 and TRBJ2-5; D might be TRBD1 (6 bases). This CDR3 contains 16 residues. Germline V gives CDR1 MNHEY, CDR2 SMNVEV (reference sequence). Trimming cost V 5 bases and J 1 base, with 17 bases left between them. The CDR3 DNA is TGTGCCAGCAGTCCGAGACCCAAAGGGGGCCAAGAGACCCAGTACTTC. It yields the protein CASSPRPKGGQETQYF.

The chain has TRBV6-4 and TRBJ2-1, with D possibly matching TRBD1 (5 bases). Trimming stripped 2 bases from V and 6 bases from J, with 8 bases between. The germline gives CDR1 MRHNA, CDR2 SNTAGT. The CDR3 length is 13 residues. The CDR3 protein is CASSDGQGNEQFF. The CDR3 DNA is TGTGCCAGCAGTGACGGGCAGGGCAATGAGCAGTTCTTC.

The chain couples TRBV18 to TRBJ1-3; no reliable D call. CDR1 is KGHSH and CDR2 is LQKENI in the germline V gene. The CDR3 has 15 residues. Trimming removed 4 bases at V and 2 bases at J, with 12 bases between. For the CDR3, the DNA is TGTGCCAGCTCACGCGTGGAGAGTCCTGGAAACACCATATATTTT. Protein: CASSRVESPGNTIYF.

The rearrangement joins TRBV4-1 to TRBJ2-3; 7 bases align to TRBD1. Looked up from germline, CDR1 is MGHRA and CDR2 is YSYEKL. With 4 bases clipped from V and 0 bases from J, the junction kept 4 bases outside the gene matches. The CDR3 totals 15 residues. In DNA form, the CDR3 reads TGCGCCAGCAGCCTTCCGGGACAGAGCACAGATACGCAGTATTTT. Its translation is CASSLPGQSTDTQYF.

This chain connects TRBV28 to TRBJ1-2; 9 positions agree with TRBD1. The CDR3 sequence is 14 residues long. Trimming took 5 bases from V and 4 from J; bases not matched to a gene: 5. Germline CDR1 is MDHEN and CDR2 is SYDVKM. For the CDR3, the DNA is TGTGCCAGCAGTATGGGACAGGGCCGCTATGGCTACACCTTC. This gives the protein CASSMGQGRYGYTF.

This clone appeared once. The chain's CDR3 is CASSSRGELYKNIQYF. Here the CDR3 DNA reads TGTGCCAGTAGTAGCCGGGGGGAACTCTACAAAAACATTCAGTACTTC. The chain uses TRBV19 and TRBJ2-4, with 7 bases fitting TRBD2. Trimming took 4 bases from V and 3 from J; bases not matched to a gene: 9. This CDR3 comprises 16 residues. From germline, CDR1 is LNHDA and CDR2 SQIVND (reference sequence).

The rearrangement uses TRBV7-3 and TRBJ2-2; 9 bases line up with TRBD2. Unmatched junction bases numbered 4, after V lost 2 bases and J lost 3 bases. Germline V gene lookup returns CDR1 SGHTA and CDR2 FQGTGA. This CDR3 is 16 amino acids long. The CDR3 nucleotides are TGTGCCAGCAGCTTACTAGCGGGGAAGTACACCGGGGAGCTGTTTTTT. The encoded protein is CASSLLAGKYTGELFF.

V usage is TRBV27 and J usage is TRBJ2-3, with 7 bases fitting TRBD2. The CDR3 is 16 amino acids. Germline V gene data show CDR1 as MNHEY and CDR2 as SMNVEV (reference sequence). J lost 2 bases, V lost 1 base, and 6 bases had no gene match. CDR3 nucleotides: TGTGCCAGCAGTTTATACGCTAGCGGAACCACAGATACGCAGTATTTT. Translated: CASSLYASGTTDTQYF.

The chain uses TRBV28 and TRBJ2-3; 8 bases match TRBD2. The CDR3 contains 12 residues. Germline CDR1 and CDR2: MDHEN and SYDVKM. Losses at the gene ends were 3 bases for V and 14 bases for J; bases not matched to a gene: 7. The CDR3 nucleotides read TGTGCCAGCAGTTTTAGACTAGCGCCCTTGTATTTT. It codes for CASSFRLAPLYF.

V and J are TRBV7-3 and TRBJ2-3, with D unclear. V was clipped by 2 bases and J by 0 bases, with 3 bases between them. Germline lookup yields CDR1 SGHTA and CDR2 FQGTGA. CDR3 size: 13 residues. The CDR3 DNA sequence: TGTGCCAGCAGCTTACCGAGCACAGATACGCAGTATTTT. This codes for CASSLPSTDTQYF.

This chain joins TRBV25-1 and TRBJ1-1; D unclear. The CDR3 consists of 11 residues. CDR1 and CDR2 (germline): MGHDK, SYGVNS. Trimming pared 10 bases from V and 4 bases from J, leaving 10 bases between. CDR3 amino acids: CANQFFTEAFF. Here the CDR3 DNA reads TGTGCCAACCAATTTTTCACTGAAGCTTTCTTT.

V and J are TRBV14 and TRBJ2-1; D call uncertain. Germline V gene lookup returns CDR1 SGHDN and CDR2 FVKESK. V was pared by 2 bases and J by 6 bases, with 14 bases between. The CDR3 runs 15 residues. This CDR3 reads CASSQTLLGRNEQFF. For the CDR3, the DNA is TGTGCCAGCAGCCAAACGTTGCTTGGTCGCAATGAGCAGTTCTTC. Together with reference TRBV14 and TRBJ2-1, the CDR3 gives the full variable domain: EAGVTQFPSHSVIEKGQTVTLRCDPISGHDNLYWYRRVMGKEIKFLLHFVKESKQDESGMPNNRFLAERTGGTYSTLKVQPAELEDSGVYFCASSQTLLGRNEQFFGPGTRLTVL.

This chain uses TRBV6-1 with TRBJ2-7, with 8 bases that match TRBD2. Germline-derived CDR1 and CDR2 are MNHNS and SASEGT. The junction had 13 bases not matched to a gene; V was cut back by 4 bases and J by 2 bases. The CDR3 contains 17 residues. CDR3 DNA sequence: TGTGCCAGCAGTGTTGAGGTAGCGGGAACCGGCCCCTACGAGCAGTACTTC. Translation: CASSVEVAGTGPYEQYF.